These 26 T cell receptor beta chains share one sample of origin, sequenced in a study of identifying expanded T cells in peripheral blood (dated by TCRdb to about 2019). The protocol used for the library was the immunoSEQ multiplex PCR assay. TCRdb provides this immuneACCESS table in a form limited to in-frame rearrangements. Some clones are lacking; in checked studies, under half of them reflect an unresolved V gene, and why the rest are absent is not known. Counted in this sample were some 76,000 clones; roughly 90% of them appeared once. The ten largest clones capture more than 3% of the sample. Sample: blood. The source is a person aged 18 to 75 in good health.

This clone was observed once. This chain links TRBV12-5 with TRBJ2-2; tentative D call: TRBD2 (6 bases). The CDR3 loop spans 16 amino acids. Germline CDR1 LGHNT, CDR2 FRNRAP. Trimming shortened V by 2 bases and J by 1 base, and 11 bases separated the two germline ends. The CDR3 is CASGLSATRNTGELFF. As DNA, the CDR3 is TGTGCTAGTGGTTTGTCAGCGACTAGGAACACCGGGGAGCTGTTTTTT.

This chain links TRBV29-1 with TRBJ2-7; D ambiguous. The V end was cut by 0 bases, the J end by 4 bases, with 16 bases between. CDR3 length: 15 amino acids. CDR1 and CDR2 (germline): SQVTM, ANQGSEA. The CDR3 loop reads CSVEDTPIPIYEQYF. CDR3 sequence (DNA): TGCAGCGTTGAAGATACCCCAATCCCAATTTACGAGCAGTACTTC.

This chain connects TRBV28 to TRBJ1-1, with 9 bases that match TRBD1. This CDR3 comprises 18 residues. V shed 6 bases, J shed 5 bases, and the junction held 19 bases outside the gene matches. CDR1 is MDHEN, CDR2 SYDVKM, per germline. CDR3 DNA: TGTGCCAGCAGCTCACCTCAGTCCACAGGGGGCGCGGGTACTGAAGCTTTCTTT. Residues: CASSSPQSTGGAGTEAFF.

This chain connects TRBV2 to TRBJ2-1; D is undetermined. Deletions cut 7 bases from V and 4 bases from J, with 8 bases between. Germline CDR1 is SNHLY and CDR2 is FYNNEI. The CDR3 consists of 12 residues. Here the CDR3 reads CASNLEYNEQFF. CDR3 nucleotide sequence: TGTGCCAGCAATTTGGAGTACAATGAGCAGTTCTTC.

CDR3 nucleotide sequence: TGTGCCAGCAGTTTAGTAGCGCTGGAGACCCAGTACTTC. Its translation: CASSLVALETQYF. The V call is TRBV28, the J call TRBJ2-5; a weak D match, TRBD2 (5 bases). Trimming took 2 bases from V and 5 from J, leaving 9 bases between them. The CDR3 runs 13 residues. Germline-derived CDR1 and CDR2 are MDHEN and SYDVKM.

The chain carries TRBV7-2 and TRBJ2-2; TRBD2 matches 7 bases. The V gene's germline CDR1 is SGHTA and CDR2 FQGNSA. V shed 5 bases, J shed 3 bases, and the junction held 6 bases outside the gene matches. The CDR3 has 15 amino acids. The CDR3 here is CASSLLSGYTGELFF. The CDR3 bases are TGTGCCAGCAGCCTACTTAGCGGGTACACCGGGGAGCTGTTTTTT.

The chain recombines TRBV9 with TRBJ1-5, with D perhaps TRBD1 (6 bases). This CDR3 has 14 residues. The V gene lost 0 bases and the J gene lost 3 bases, with 7 bases spanning the gap. Germline lookup yields CDR1 SGDLS and CDR2 YYNGEE. CDR3 nucleotide sequence: TGTGCCAGCAGCGTAGGGGGGCCCAATCAGCCCCAGCATTTT. It translates to CASSVGGPNQPQHF.

The DNA of the CDR3 is TGCAGTGCCCCGGGACATAATGAGCAGTTCTTC. Its protein is CSAPGHNEQFF. The V gene is TRBV20-1, the J gene TRBJ2-1, with D possibly matching TRBD1 (6 bases). Trimming took 6 bases from V and 7 from J, leaving 10 bases between them. The CDR3 loop spans 11 amino acids. Germline V CDR1 and CDR2: DFQATT, SNEGSKA (reference sequence).

The chain has TRBV7-9 and TRBJ2-1; weak D call: TRBD2 (6 bases). Germline V gene sequence: CDR1 SEHNR, CDR2 FQNEAQ (reference sequence). V was cut by 5 bases and J by 0 bases, with 14 bases left in between. The CDR3 length is 16 residues. The CDR3 is CASSLGTGRSYNEQFF. DNA of the CDR3: TGTGCCAGCAGCCTCGGGACTGGACGCTCCTACAATGAGCAGTTCTTC.

The rearrangement links TRBV19 to TRBJ1-5; TRBD1 is a possible D gene (6 bases). Germline assignment: CDR1 LNHDA and CDR2 SQIVND (reference sequence). This CDR3 has 13 residues. V lost 3 bases to trimming and J lost 6 bases, with 9 bases between them. The CDR3 reads CASSMSGAQPQHF. The CDR3 DNA reads as TGTGCCAGTAGTATGTCAGGGGCTCAGCCCCAGCATTTT.

The rearrangement uses TRBV11-2 and TRBJ2-2; D may be TRBD1 (5 bases). CDR1 is SGHAT and CDR2 is FQNNGV in the germline V gene. Deletions cut 2 bases from V and 6 bases from J, with 19 bases between. The CDR3 has 17 amino acids. In DNA, the CDR3 is TGTGCCAGCAGCTTAAGGCCTCTCCAGGGATCCGCCGGGGAGCTGTTTTTT. It codes for CASSLRPLQGSAGELFF.

V is TRBV4-3 and J is TRBJ2-1; tentative D call: TRBD1 (6 bases). The length of the CDR3 is 15 residues. The ends were cut back, 0 bases at V and 4 bases at J, with 10 bases in the middle. Germline CDR1 and CDR2: LGHNA and YSLEER. The CDR3 here is CASSQEQGQYNEQFF. CDR3 nucleotides: TGCGCCAGCAGCCAAGAACAAGGACAGTACAATGAGCAGTTCTTC.

The chain employs TRBV6-1 and TRBJ1-2, with TRBD1 identical over 10 bases. Per germline, CDR1 MNHNS and CDR2 SASEGT. Trimming removed 6 bases from V and 8 bases from J; junction bases left unmatched: 9. This CDR3 comprises 14 residues. The CDR3 DNA reads as TGTGCCAGCAGAGTGACAGGGGGCGTAGGGGGCTACACCTTC. Translating it yields CASRVTGGVGGYTF.

J is TRBJ1-4 and V is TRBV10-2; D remains unclear. Trimming stripped 1 base from V and 0 bases from J, with 6 bases between. Per the germline V gene, CDR1 is WSHSY and CDR2 is SAAADI. The length of the CDR3 is 15 residues. The CDR3 spells CASSEYGSTNEKLFF. CDR3 DNA sequence: TGCGCCAGCAGTGAGTACGGGTCAACTAATGAAAAACTGTTTTTT.

This sequence joins TRBV2 and TRBJ2-2, with 7 bases lining up with TRBD1. CDR1 is SNHLY and CDR2 is FYNNEI in the germline V gene. The V segment lost 5 bases and the J segment 1 base; nucleotides outside the gene matches: 4. The CDR3 contains 15 residues. The CDR3 loop is CASSRQGRNTGELFF. CDR3 DNA: TGTGCCAGCAGTCGACAGGGACGGAACACCGGGGAGCTGTTTTTT. Supplemented by reference TRBV2 and TRBJ2-2, the full variable domain reads EPEVTQTPSHQVTQMGQEVILRCVPISNHLYFYWYRQILGQKVEFLVSFYNNEISEKSEIFDDQFSVERPDGSNFTLKIRSTKLEDSAMYFCASSRQGRNTGELFFGEGSRLTVL.

Here the CDR3 DNA reads TGCGCCAGCAGCTTGGCTCTAGCGGGACGCACAGATACGCAGTATTTT. Translating gives CASSLALAGRTDTQYF. The V gene is TRBV5-1, the J gene TRBJ2-3; 9 bases align to TRBD2. Trimming cost V 0 bases and J 1 base; bases outside gene matches: 3. Germline lookup yields CDR1 SGHRS and CDR2 YFSETQ. This CDR3 contains 16 residues.

The chain couples TRBV5-1 to TRBJ2-2; D possibly corresponds to TRBD1 (5 bases). This CDR3 has 12 residues. Germline-derived CDR1 and CDR2 are SGHRS and YFSETQ. V was pared by 7 bases and J by 4 bases, with 8 bases between. The CDR3 loop is CASSQGTGELFF. Here the CDR3 DNA reads TGCGCCAGCTCCCAGGGCACCGGGGAGCTGTTTTTT.

The rearrangement links TRBV29-1 to TRBJ2-7; D remains ambiguous. From germline, CDR1 is SQVTM and CDR2 ANQGSEA. The CDR3 length is 11 residues. V dropped 4 bases and J dropped 2 bases, with 6 bases sitting between them. In nucleotides, the CDR3 is TGCAGCGTTGTACAGACCTACGAGCAGTACTTC. Amino acids: CSVVQTYEQYF.

This clone came up a few times. The J gene is TRBJ2-6, the V gene TRBV6-4; tentatively, D is TRBD2 (7 bases). The V gene lost 3 bases and the J gene lost 3 bases, with 12 bases spanning the gap. The CDR3 consists of 16 residues. Germline CDR1 is MRHNA and CDR2 is SNTAGT. The CDR3 bases are TGTGCCAGCAGTGAAGGGGGGGCAAGTGGGGCCAACGTCCTGACTTTC. Amino acids: CASSEGGASGANVLTF.

The rearrangement links TRBV4-2 to TRBJ2-7; 8 positions match TRBD2. Germline lookup yields CDR1 LGHNA and CDR2 YNFKEQ. V dropped 1 base and J dropped 2; count of bases not matched to a gene: 4. The CDR3 runs to 15 residues. Here the CDR3 reads CASSQGLATTYEQYF. The CDR3 DNA reads as TGTGCCAGCAGCCAAGGACTAGCGACTACCTACGAGCAGTACTTC.

This chain uses TRBV10-3 with TRBJ1-2, with D hard to call. CDR1 and CDR2 (germline): ENHRY, SYGVKD. V dropped 1 base and J dropped 4 bases, with 10 bases sitting between them. The CDR3 covers 14 residues. The CDR3 here is CAISEYGSAYGYTF. The DNA of the CDR3 is TGTGCCATCAGTGAGTACGGCAGCGCCTATGGCTACACCTTC.

The chain uses TRBV11-3 and TRBJ2-3, with D possibly matching TRBD1 (6 bases). The ends were cut back, 5 bases at V and 4 bases at J, with 19 bases in the middle. From germline, CDR1 is SGHNT and CDR2 YENEEA. CDR3 length: 16 residues. DNA for the CDR3: TGTGCCAGCAGCCTGGGGGAACAGGGACCCGCAGATACGCAGTATTTT. It specifies CASSLGEQGPADTQYF.

This chain connects TRBV5-6 to TRBJ1-2, with a possible D match to TRBD1 (5 bases). This CDR3 has 15 residues. V was cut by 0 bases and J by 6 bases, with 15 bases left in between. Germline V lookup: CDR1 SGHDT, CDR2 YYEEEE. CDR3 sequence reads: CASSLVVSGWDGYTF. The CDR3 DNA is TGTGCCAGCAGCTTGGTAGTGTCAGGGTGGGATGGCTACACCTTC. The entire variable domain, with the rest obtained from reference TRBV5-6 and TRBJ1-2, is as follows: DAGVTQSPTHLIKTRGQQVTLRCSPKSGHDTVSWYQQALGQGPQFIFQYYEEEERQRGNFPDRFSGHQFPNYSSELNVNALLLGDSALYLCASSLVVSGWDGYTFGSGTRLTVV.

The chain couples TRBV29-1 to TRBJ1-1; D call uncertain. Trimming removed 3 bases from V and 7 bases from J, with 9 bases in between. The V gene's germline CDR1 is SQVTM and CDR2 ANQGSEA. This CDR3 comprises 11 residues. CDR3 loop: CSVDWRNEAFF. CDR3 nucleotide sequence: TGCAGCGTTGATTGGAGAAATGAAGCTTTCTTT.

This clone was counted once. The CDR3 DNA follows: TGTGCCAGCAGCCCGACAGGGCAAAGCACAGATACGCAGTATTTT. It encodes CASSPTGQSTDTQYF. V gene TRBV5-6 combines with J gene TRBJ2-3; 7 bases agree with TRBD1. The germline CDR1 and CDR2 sequences are SGHDT and YYEEEE. The length of the CDR3 is 15 residues. Losses at the gene ends were 4 bases for V and 0 bases for J; bases not matched to a gene: 5.

The chain joins TRBV7-3 to TRBJ2-2; possibly TRBD2 for D (5 bases). V lost 5 bases, J lost 5 bases, and 15 bases lay in between. There are 15 residues in the CDR3. The V gene's germline CDR1 is SGHTA and CDR2 FQGTGA. CDR3 in amino acids: CASSPNPSRTGELFF. In nucleotides, the CDR3 is TGTGCCAGCAGCCCCAACCCTAGCCGGACCGGGGAGCTGTTTTTT. Full variable domain (missing parts from reference TRBV7-3 and TRBJ2-2): GAGVSQTPSNKVTEKGKYVELRCDPISGHTALYWYRQSLGQGPEFLIYFQGTGAADDSGLPNDRFFAVRPEGSVSTLKIQRTERGDSAVYLCASSPNPSRTGELFFGEGSRLTVL.